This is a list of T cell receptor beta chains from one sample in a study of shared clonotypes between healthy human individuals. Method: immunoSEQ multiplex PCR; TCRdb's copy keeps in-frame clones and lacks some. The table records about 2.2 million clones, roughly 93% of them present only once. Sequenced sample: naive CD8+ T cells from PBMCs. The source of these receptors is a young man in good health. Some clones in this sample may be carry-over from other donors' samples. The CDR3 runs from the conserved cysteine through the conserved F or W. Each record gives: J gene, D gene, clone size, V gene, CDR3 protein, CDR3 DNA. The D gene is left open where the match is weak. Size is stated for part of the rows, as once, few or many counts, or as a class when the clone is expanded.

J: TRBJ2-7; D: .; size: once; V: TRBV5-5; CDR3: CASSSSPGQGVPYEQYF; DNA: TGTGCCAGCAGCTCCAGTCCTGGGCAGGGAGTACCCTACGAGCAGTACTTC
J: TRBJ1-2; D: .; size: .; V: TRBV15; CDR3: CATSSPTGYRYTF; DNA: TGTGCCACCAGCAGTCCTACAGGGTATCGCTACACCTTC
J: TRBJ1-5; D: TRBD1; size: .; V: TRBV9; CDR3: CASSVTGDRNQPQHF; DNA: TGTGCCAGCAGCGTCACAGGGGATAGAAATCAGCCCCAGCATTTT
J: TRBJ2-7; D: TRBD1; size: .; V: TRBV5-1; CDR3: CASSWTGDEQYF; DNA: TGCGCCAGCAGCTGGACAGGGGACGAGCAGTACTTC
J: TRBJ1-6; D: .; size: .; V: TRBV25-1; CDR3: CASSEGDNSPLHF; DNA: TGTGCCAGCAGTGAGGGCGATAATTCACCCCTCCACTTT
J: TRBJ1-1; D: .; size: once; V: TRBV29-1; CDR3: CSVPKGQGEAFF; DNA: TGCAGCGTTCCCAAGGGGCAGGGTGAAGCTTTCTTT
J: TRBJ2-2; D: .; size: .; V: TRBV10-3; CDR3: CAISEPGLTGELFF; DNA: TGTGCCATCAGTGAGCCAGGGCTCACCGGGGAGCTGTTTTTT
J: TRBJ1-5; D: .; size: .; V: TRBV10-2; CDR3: CASSESGPGANQPQHF; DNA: TGCGCCAGCAGTGAGTCCGGCCCAGGGGCCAATCAGCCCCAGCATTTT
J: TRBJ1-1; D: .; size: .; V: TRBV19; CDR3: CASTSFAEDTEAFF; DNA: TGTGCCAGTACCAGTTTCGCAGAGGACACTGAAGCTTTCTTT
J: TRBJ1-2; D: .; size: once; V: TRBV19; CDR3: CASSIWAGEGNGYTF; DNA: TGTGCCAGTAGTATATGGGCGGGGGAAGGAAATGGCTACACCTTC
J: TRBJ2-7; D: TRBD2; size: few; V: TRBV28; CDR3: CASSVGLAGAYEQYF; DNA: TGTGCCAGCAGTGTGGGACTAGCGGGAGCCTACGAGCAGTACTTC
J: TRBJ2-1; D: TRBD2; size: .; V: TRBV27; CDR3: CASSLPGLAGGGNEQFF; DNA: TGTGCCAGCAGTTTACCCGGACTAGCGGGAGGGGGCAATGAGCAGTTCTTC
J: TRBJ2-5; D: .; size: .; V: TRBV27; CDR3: CASSLTRGVQETQYF; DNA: TGTGCCAGCAGTTTGACCAGGGGGGTACAAGAGACCCAGTACTTC
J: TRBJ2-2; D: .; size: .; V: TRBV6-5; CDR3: CASRPSGRPTGELFF; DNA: TGTGCCAGCAGACCCAGTGGGAGGCCGACCGGGGAGCTGTTTTTT
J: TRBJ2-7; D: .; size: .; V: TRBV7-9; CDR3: CASSLRDAGGHEQYF; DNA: TGTGCCAGCAGCTTAAGGGACGCCGGGGGCCACGAGCAGTACTTC
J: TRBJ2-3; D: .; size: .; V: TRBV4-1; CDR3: CASSQSTDTQYF; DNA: TGCGCCAGCAGCCAAAGCACAGATACGCAGTATTTT
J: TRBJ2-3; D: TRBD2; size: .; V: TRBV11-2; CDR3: CASSFAAAGATDTQYF; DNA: TGTGCCAGCAGCTTCGCGGCAGCGGGGGCCACAGATACGCAGTATTTT
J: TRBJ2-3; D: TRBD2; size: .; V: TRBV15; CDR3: CATSPTFERETPGTDTQYF; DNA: TGTGCCACCAGCCCAACCTTCGAGCGGGAGACCCCTGGCACAGATACGCAGTATTTT
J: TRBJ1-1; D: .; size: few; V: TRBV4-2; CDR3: CASSQDLWGAEAFF; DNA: TGTGCCAGCAGCCAAGATCTTTGGGGAGCTGAAGCTTTCTTT
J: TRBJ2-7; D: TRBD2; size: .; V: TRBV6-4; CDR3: CASSDDGLAGGPGYEQYF; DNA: TGTGCCAGCAGCGACGACGGACTAGCGGGAGGGCCCGGCTACGAGCAGTACTTC
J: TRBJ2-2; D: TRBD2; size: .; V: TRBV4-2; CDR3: CASSREEGPSGYTGELFF; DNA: TGTGCCAGCAGCCGCGAAGAGGGGCCTAGCGGCTACACCGGGGAGCTGTTTTTT
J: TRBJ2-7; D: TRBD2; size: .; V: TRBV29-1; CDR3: CSVDSGYPYEQYF; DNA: TGCAGCGTTGATAGCGGGTACCCCTACGAGCAGTACTTC
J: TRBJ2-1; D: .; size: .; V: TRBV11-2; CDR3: CASSLEGGEQFF; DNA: TGTGCCAGCAGCCTGGAAGGGGGTGAGCAGTTCTTC
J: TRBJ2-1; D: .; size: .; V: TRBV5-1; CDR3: CASLGPVGNEQFF; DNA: TGCGCCAGCTTGGGTCCTGTTGGCAATGAGCAGTTCTTC
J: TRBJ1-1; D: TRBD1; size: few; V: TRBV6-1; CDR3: CASSGWTGLDTEAFF; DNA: TGTGCCAGCAGTGGCTGGACAGGGTTGGACACTGAAGCTTTCTTT
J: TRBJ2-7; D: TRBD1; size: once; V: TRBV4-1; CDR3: CASRIGTGGYEQYF; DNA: TGCGCCAGCAGGATCGGGACAGGGGGTTACGAGCAGTACTTC
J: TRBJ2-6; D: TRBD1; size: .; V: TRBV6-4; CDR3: CASSGTGARANVLTF; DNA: TGTGCCAGCAGCGGGACAGGGGCCAGGGCCAACGTCCTGACTTTC
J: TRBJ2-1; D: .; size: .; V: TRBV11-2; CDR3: CASGDGQFF; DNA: TGTGCCAGCGGTGACGGGCAGTTCTTC
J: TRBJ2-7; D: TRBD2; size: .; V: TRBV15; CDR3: CATSRDRRTSGRGYEQYF; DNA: TGTGCCACCAGCAGAGATCGTCGGACTAGCGGGAGAGGCTACGAGCAGTACTTC
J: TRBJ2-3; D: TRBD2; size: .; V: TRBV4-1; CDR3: CASSQDRTSGFTDTQYF; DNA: TGCGCCAGCAGCCAAGACCGGACTAGCGGATTCACAGATACGCAGTATTTT
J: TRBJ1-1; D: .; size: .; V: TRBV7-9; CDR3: CASSTPSEAEAFF; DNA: TGTGCCAGCAGCACGCCCTCGGAGGCTGAAGCTTTCTTT
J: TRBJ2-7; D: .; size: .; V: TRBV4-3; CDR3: CASSQEGGDNPGKRLQYF; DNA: TGCGCCAGCAGCCAAGAGGGAGGGGACAACCCCGGCAAGCGGCTGCAGTACTTC
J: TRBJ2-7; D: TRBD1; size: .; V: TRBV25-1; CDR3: CASSVGYRGSYEQYF; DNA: TGTGCCAGCAGTGTCGGGTACAGGGGCTCCTACGAGCAGTACTTC
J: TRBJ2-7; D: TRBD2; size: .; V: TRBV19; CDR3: CASSIDSGLAAYEQYF; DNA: TGTGCCAGTAGTATAGACTCGGGACTAGCGGCATACGAGCAGTACTTC
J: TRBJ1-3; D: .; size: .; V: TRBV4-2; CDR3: CASSQDLVGREGNTIYF; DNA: TGTGCCAGCAGCCAAGACTTGGTAGGGAGGGAAGGAAACACCATATATTTT
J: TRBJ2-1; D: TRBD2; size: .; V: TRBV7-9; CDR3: CASSLGSTSSADEQFF; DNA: TGTGCCAGCAGCTTAGGATCGACTAGCAGCGCCGATGAGCAGTTCTTC
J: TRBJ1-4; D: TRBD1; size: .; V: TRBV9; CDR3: CASSPRTGSREKLFF; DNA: TGTGCCAGCAGCCCGCGGACAGGGAGTCGGGAAAAACTGTTTTTT
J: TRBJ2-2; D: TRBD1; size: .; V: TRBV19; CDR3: CASRDRVYTGELFF; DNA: TGTGCCAGTCGGGACAGGGTTTACACCGGGGAGCTGTTTTTT
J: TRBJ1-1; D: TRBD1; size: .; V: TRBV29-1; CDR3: CSVEGTLFNRGTEAFF; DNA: TGCAGCGTTGAAGGCACCCTTTTTAACAGGGGCACTGAAGCTTTCTTT
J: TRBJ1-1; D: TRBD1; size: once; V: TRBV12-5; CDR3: CASGLSRTGTEAFF; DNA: TGTGCTAGTGGTTTGTCCCGGACAGGGACTGAAGCTTTCTTT
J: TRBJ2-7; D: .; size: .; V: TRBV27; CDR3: CASSGRTGTVLYEQYF; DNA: TGTGCCAGCAGTGGAAGAACAGGGACGGTCTTGTACGAGCAGTACTTC
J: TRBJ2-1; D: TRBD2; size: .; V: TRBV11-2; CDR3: CASSFYGLTSGRSYNEQFF; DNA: TGTGCCAGCAGCTTCTACGGTCTCACGAGCGGGAGGTCCTACAATGAGCAGTTCTTC
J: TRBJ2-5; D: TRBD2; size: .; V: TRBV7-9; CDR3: CASSPGLAGRETQYF; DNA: TGTGCCAGCAGCCCGGGACTAGCGGGGAGGGAGACCCAGTACTTC
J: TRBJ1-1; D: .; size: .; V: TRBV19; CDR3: CASSSRGIEAFF; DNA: TGTGCCAGTAGTAGCCGAGGCATTGAAGCTTTCTTT
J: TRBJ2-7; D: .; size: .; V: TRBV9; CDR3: CASSVVPGREQYF; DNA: TGTGCCAGCAGCGTAGTCCCAGGGAGGGAGCAGTACTTC
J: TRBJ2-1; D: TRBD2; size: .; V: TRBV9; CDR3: CASSVTGTSGPSNEQFF; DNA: TGTGCCAGCAGCGTGACCGGGACTAGCGGCCCCAGCAATGAGCAGTTCTTC
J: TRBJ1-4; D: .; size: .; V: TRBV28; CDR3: CASSLRTANEKLFF; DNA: TGTGCCAGCAGTTTACGGACAGCAAATGAAAAACTGTTTTTT
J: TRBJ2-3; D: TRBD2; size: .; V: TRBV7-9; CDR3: CASSFERESVRGQYF; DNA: TGTGCCAGCAGCTTTGAGCGGGAGTCCGTTCGGGGGCAGTATTTT
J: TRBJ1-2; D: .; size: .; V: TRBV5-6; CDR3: CASSFWTANYGYTF; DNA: TGTGCCAGCAGCTTCTGGACAGCTAACTATGGCTACACCTTC
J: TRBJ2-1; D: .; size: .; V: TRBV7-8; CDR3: CASSLLYGSSYNEQFF; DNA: TGTGCCAGCAGCCTCCTCTACGGGAGCTCCTACAATGAGCAGTTCTTC
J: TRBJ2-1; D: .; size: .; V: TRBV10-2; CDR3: CASSDRRNEQFF; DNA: TGCGCCAGCAGTGACAGGCGGAATGAGCAGTTCTTC
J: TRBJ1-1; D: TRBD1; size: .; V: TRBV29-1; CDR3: CSAPDRTSTEAFF; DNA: TGCAGCGCCCCGGACAGGACTAGCACTGAAGCTTTCTTT
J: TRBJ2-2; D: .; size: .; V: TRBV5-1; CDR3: CASSFSSANTGELFF; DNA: TGCGCCAGCAGCTTTTCTAGCGCAAACACCGGGGAGCTGTTTTTT
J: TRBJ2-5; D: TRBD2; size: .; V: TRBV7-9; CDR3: CASSLTGVSGNDREETQYF; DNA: TGTGCCAGCAGCCTCACCGGGGTTAGCGGGAACGATCGGGAGGAGACCCAGTACTTC
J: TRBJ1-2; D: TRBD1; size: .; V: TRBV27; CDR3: CASSWTGATTNYGYTF; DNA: TGTGCCAGCTCCTGGACAGGGGCAACCACTAACTATGGCTACACCTTC
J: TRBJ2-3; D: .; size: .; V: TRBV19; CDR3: CASSRQGRTFTDTQYF; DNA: TGTGCCAGTAGCAGGCAGGGACGGACTTTCACAGATACGCAGTATTTT
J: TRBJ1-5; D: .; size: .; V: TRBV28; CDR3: CASSSGYNQPQHF; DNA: TGTGCCAGCAGTTCAGGGTACAATCAGCCCCAGCATTTT